A single sample is the source of the 2 T cell receptor beta chains below, sequenced in a study of blood T cells in healthy people across ages. A J-beta primer mix and a sample-barcoded 5' primer were used in a second PCR of about 7 to 12 cycles. TCRdb used MiXCR to reprocess the 5' RACE reads, holding one entry per CDR3 protein. The table lists over 1,300,000 distinct CDR3 sequences, approximately 59% of them singletons. The sequenced material came from blood. The receptors shown here come from a young man in good health.

J is TRBJ1-2 and V is TRBV6-5, with unresolved D. There are 14 residues in the CDR3. Germline CDR1 and CDR2: MNHEY and SVGAGI. Trimming pared 7 bases from V and 0 bases from J, leaving 12 bases between. The DNA of the CDR3 is TGTGCCAGCACTCTCGGCCCTTCTAACTATGGCTACACCTTC. Protein sequence: CASTLGPSNYGYTF.

This chain uses TRBV15 with TRBJ2-5, with 10 nucleotides matching TRBD1. CDR1 LNHNV and CDR2 YYDKDF come from the germline V gene (reference sequence). The CDR3 contains 16 residues. Trimming cost V 5 bases and J 11 bases; bases outside gene matches: 17. The CDR3 loop is CATSWSEDRGMDEQYF. The CDR3 DNA is TGTGCCACCAGCTGGTCGGAGGACAGGGGGATGGATGAGCAGTACTTC.